The rows below give T cell receptor beta chains drawn from one sample of a study of Graves' ophthalmopathy and Graves' hyperthyroidism. TCRdb re-analysed the multiplex PCR reads in MiXCR, keeping a single row per CDR3 protein. Among roughly 230,000 distinct CDR3 sequences listed, about a fifth were seen once. Input material: peripheral blood. Every receptor here comes from a woman between 50 and 59 years old with Graves' ophthalmopathy. Both conserved end residues are part of each CDR3.

j_gene	len	v_gene	CDR3aa
TRBJ2-6	15	TRBV30	CAWKFWGIGANVLTF
TRBJ2-7	13	TRBV28	CASWDRDPYEQYF
TRBJ2-5	11	TRBV28	CASSLGWAQYF
TRBJ2-5	14	TRBV29-1	CSVARQGVGETQYF
TRBJ2-7	15	TRBV5-5	CASSLGSSGTVEQYF
TRBJ2-5	14	TRBV2	CASSSGQGGETQYF
TRBJ1-2	15	TRBV7-9	CASSLPGQGNYGYTF
TRBJ2-7	12	TRBV28	CASSLGRAKQDF
TRBJ1-5	14	TRBV27	CASRDSGGNQPQHF
TRBJ1-1	14	TRBV20-1	CSASIDGRGTEAFF
TRBJ2-7	15	TRBV27	CASSPSTGGTYEQYF
TRBJ1-2	14	TRBV2	CASRGQPQGLGYTF
TRBJ1-1	15	TRBV10-3	CATRDSILRRTEAFF
TRBJ1-6	15	TRBV12-3/TRBV12-4	CASSPGSRFNSPLHF
TRBJ1-1	17	TRBV28	CASSSRIIQGSNTEASF
TRBJ2-7	15	TRBV15	CATSFKGQGAYEQYF
TRBJ2-2	15	TRBV7-2	CASSFGGANTGELFF
TRBJ1-2	15	TRBV30	CAWSITLTPRYGYTF
TRBJ1-1	12	TRBV28	CASRAETAQAFF
TRBJ2-2	14	TRBV6-5	CATQKAADTGELFF
TRBJ2-5	11	TRBV3-1	CASSLIGTQYF
TRBJ1-5	14	TRBV7-2	CASSLPGSNQPQHF
TRBJ1-1	13	TRBV19	CASSIVSGPEAFF
TRBJ1-2	15	TRBV18	CASSNSARPNYGYTF
TRBJ2-5	16	TRBV7-2	CASSRGLAGGEETQYF
TRBJ1-1	15	TRBV20-1	CSARDRGKMNTEAFF
TRBJ2-7	12	TRBV28	CASKQKGYEQYF
TRBJ2-5	13	TRBV18	CASSPADRETQYF
TRBJ1-1	14	TRBV28	CASSTDLGNTEAFF
TRBJ2-2	15	TRBV2	CASTEKVAIPGELFF
TRBJ1-2	12	TRBV28	CATSPRNYGYTF
TRBJ2-3	15	TRBV4-1	CASSQEGGGTDTQYF
TRBJ1-2	13	TRBV24-1	CATSTGGAGGYTF
TRBJ1-1	16	TRBV19	CATTSAGGFENTEAFF
TRBJ1-5	15	TRBV2	CASNWDQEGNQPQHF
TRBJ2-2	15	TRBV24-1	CATSQTGGRTGELFF
TRBJ1-2	10	TRBV28	CATGEFGYTF
TRBJ1-1	15	TRBV9	CASSANLGFSDEAFF
TRBJ2-7	14	TRBV15	CATSRDRNSYEQYF
TRBJ2-5	16	TRBV6-1	CASSGRLAGVEETQYF
TRBJ2-7	13	TRBV25-1	CASKQTGRHEQYF
TRBJ2-7	15	TRBV4-2	CASSQGLADTYEQYF
TRBJ2-2	13	TRBV6-1	CASGRKGTGELFF
TRBJ2-7	15	TRBV6-2/TRBV6-3	CASSYGTVSSYEQYF
TRBJ1-2	15	TRBV9	CASSVGQLPLYGYTF
TRBJ1-1	15	TRBV5-1	CASSPSGQGDTEAFF
TRBJ1-2	16	TRBV24-1	CATSDGGGSENYGYTF
TRBJ2-7	15	TRBV6-5	CASSYGQDLSYEQYF
TRBJ2-5	12	TRBV24-1	CATSRVGETQYF
TRBJ2-2	13	TRBV30	CAWSVLRTGELFF
TRBJ2-4	16	TRBV10-3	CATSPLEQLAKNIQYF
TRBJ1-5	18	TRBV28	CASSYRARRMWSNQPQHF
TRBJ1-3	14	TRBV4-1	CASSQFSSGNTIYF
TRBJ1-5	13	TRBV7-6	CASSLATGQPQHF
TRBJ2-2	16	TRBV4-1	CASSQQTSGIPGELFF
TRBJ1-1	16	TRBV5-1	CASSARTGTMNTEAFF
TRBJ2-6	17	TRBV28	CASSLAGIVSGANVLTF